This TCR beta chain was retrieved from a study of cytomegalovirus exposure and HLA in healthy donors (dated by TCRdb to about 2017). General notes on the study: An earlier analysis of some 500 of the donors reported about 250 Gb of sequence data and some 120 million unique TCR beta sequences from about 179 million T cells. To predict cytomegalovirus infection status, the study brought together high-throughput TCR immunosequencing, statistical association of individual TCRs with disease status, and machine learning. HLA typing covered class I and class II loci at four-digit resolution. The genetic ancestry cluster associated with self-reported Caucasian donors included 81% of the 300 to 450 genotyped donors. Roughly five DR-DQ haplotypes were handled as single units for association and clustering because linkage in the cohort was strong. Donor age, sex, ethnicity and CMV serostatus were collected together with the repertoire data. Genome-wide SNP genotypes for about three fifths of the roughly 670 donors were used in a later genetic analysis, which treated that subset as a discovery cohort. Using immunosequencing, the study profiled T cell repertoires from about 610 subjects and related those repertoires to cytomegalovirus serostatus. All discovery cohort repertoires had been generated using a single sequencing platform. The study was designed to test whether signatures of past pathogen exposure could be identified by cataloging public T cell receptors. Typing coverage varied by locus: roughly 629-630 donors for A, B, C, DRB1 and DQB1; roughly 520 for DQA1; approximately 610 for DPA1; more than 450 for DPB1. A later analysis re-examined previously published TCR beta repertoires from 500 to 700 donors and added high-resolution HLA genotyping to investigate patterns of TCR occurrence. Roughly 290 gigabases of sequencing data and 70 million to 100 million unique TCR sequences made up an early release that covered roughly 670 HLA-typed donors. Across roughly 420 genotyped donors of the cohort, an average of approximately 220,000 unique TCR beta nucleotide sequences per donor were sequenced, and about a sixth of those sequences were non-productive. An earlier analysis of a few hundred of the donors applied high-throughput TCR beta sequencing to assess whether each TCR beta V gene segment acted as functional or pseudogenic. The later analysis used no new phenotypic data to find candidate immune exposures, relying instead on TCR beta sequences and their occurrence across donors. Besides the first cohort of 550 to 750 subjects, a separate validation cohort made up of 120 or so different subjects was used. General conclusions and limits of the study: According to a later genetic analysis, donors in an Asian-associated ancestry cluster had fewer N-insertions in productive TCRs than the roughly 660-donor mean. The study gave a list of about 170 TCR beta chains associated with cytomegalovirus. According to a later analysis, most CMV-associated TCR beta chains appeared to be HLA-restricted, and the HLA associations seemed to be driven largely by CMV exposure. Because counts were too low, approximately 15 rarely observed V segments, including chromosome 9 orphons, were excluded from the earlier analysis of under 650 of the donors. In this cohort, only TCR beta chains were sequenced, and detectable features were limited by the absence of alpha or paired-chain data. Because HLA typing was unavailable for some donors at each locus, only the typed subset was used in association tests. In a later analysis, the rate of TCR association differed among HLA loci, with DRB1 alleles having the most associated TCRs and HLA-C alleles having the fewest. While some public TCRs were present in many individuals, most TCR sequences turned up only very rarely across donors. A later genetic analysis associated a missense DCLRE1C variant with V-gene and J-gene trimming of TCR beta chains, and an independent cohort replicated the association. The presence/absence analyses assumed that sequencing depth was roughly uniform across donors, and that assumption may not be true. Cytomegalovirus status was reported to be diagnosed by the classifier with high specificity and sensitivity in both the original and validation cohorts. A later analysis associated 16,951 TCR beta sequences with specific HLA alleles at a false discovery rate of 0.05. According to the authors, the approach could potentially be generalized to other disease states and immunological phenotypes. In an earlier analysis of several hundred of the donors, most TCR beta V segments were observed in productive rearrangements about 87% or about 30% of the time, broadly matching IMGT annotations. Compared with equally common non-associated chains, HLA-associated TCR beta chains in a later analysis were more clonally expanded and had lower generation probabilities. Immune exposure information for the cohort was limited to CMV serostatus. When HLA alleles, especially DR and DQ, strongly co-occurred, TCR associations were difficult to assign to individual alleles. A further reported finding was that TCR beta sequences accurately predicted the HLA-A and HLA-B alleles for most subjects in the first cohort. Because the 87-base-pair reads could not distinguish some IMGT-functional V segments, including TRBV6-2 and TRBV6-3, those segments were excluded. A cluster of highly shared sequence variants was judged likely to be a technical artifact of the sequencing pipeline. In a later analysis, several top co-occurrence clusters were reported to appear linked to parvovirus B19, influenza, CMV and Epstein-Barr virus. Correlated functional status among segregating V segments might be attributable to linkage disequilibrium, but an unknown experimental factor could not be ruled out. In vitro tests confirmed that a few of the cytomegalovirus-associated TCR beta chains recognize cytomegalovirus antigens.

Notes on this clone: The target of this receptor is not known. It has no much larger one-base neighbor in the sample; base qualities were not kept.

Compared with germline, V lacks 0 bases and J lacks 4 bases; bases without a gene match: 6. CDR3 length: 16 amino acids, cysteine to phenylalanine. Left in the record is the CDR3 DNA by itself, 48 bases read in frame from the first base. According to the germline V gene, CDR1 reads MNHEY and CDR2 reads SVGAGI. The cohort comprised around 690 healthy bone marrow donors. Cohort members were all nominally healthy when sampled, although unrecorded immune exposures were likely present. The donor was CMV seropositive and belonged to the group of a few hundred seropositive cohort members. A peripheral blood sample was provided by each donor, and peripheral blood mononuclear cells were used for TCR beta sequencing. The Qiagen DNeasy Blood Extraction Kit was used to extract genomic DNA from the blood cell samples. The library relied on the immunoSEQ multiplex PCR assay. The multiplex PCR relied on a mix of 60 forward primers for TCR Vbeta segments and 13 reverse primers for TCR Jbeta segments. Amplification of the CDR3 region of rearranged TCR beta genes was performed with a multiplex PCR assay on genomic DNA. Amplified TCR beta libraries were sequenced as 87-base-pair reads on the Illumina HiSeq System. The study's own analysis went as follows. A later analysis tallied 75 million to 95 million unique TCR beta chains across the 666 repertoires, and around 9.9 million of those chains were shared by two or more donors. Raw reads were error-corrected and collapsed into unique sequences by a nearest-neighbor algorithm in which closely related sequences were merged to remove PCR and sequencing errors. To assign V, D and J gene segments, CDR3 sequences were aligned to IMGT reference sequences. For a sequence to be retained, a match of at least six nucleotides to both a V gene segment and a J gene segment was required. A rearrangement was called productive if the CDR3 had no stop codons and remained in frame with V and J, and every other rearrangement was called non-productive. Following IMGT convention, CDR3 was defined as the stretch from the second conserved V-encoded cysteine up to the conserved J-encoded phenylalanine. The earlier analysis of about 590 of the donors excluded sequences that lacked an unambiguous match to a single V gene segment. In an earlier analysis of 587 of the donors, V segments were called functional above 56.7% productive rearrangements and were called segregating when the between-donor standard deviation exceeded 5%. To diagnose cytomegalovirus status from the catalog of TCR beta chain sequences, a statistical classification framework was built. A later analysis assigned V and J genes by comparing TCR nucleotide sequences with IMGT/GENE-DB human TR gene sequences. The TCRdist pipeline was used in a later analysis to assign CDR3 sequences and most-parsimonious VDJ recombination scenarios. In a later analysis, every TCR beta chain was defined by the combination of its CDR3 amino acid sequence and its V-gene family, and reads without a unique V-gene family were dropped. To address suspected cross-contamination and a sequencing artifact, a later analysis removed 592 highly shared, low-generation-probability nucleotide sequences. For each public chain, a later analysis derived a clonal expansion index from normalized ranks of inferred template counts within each repertoire. In a later analysis, generation probabilities were computed with a VDJ recombination model fitted to out-of-frame rearrangements, and the resulting probabilities were checked against IGoR. A later analysis scored TCR-TCR, TCR-HLA and TCR-CMV co-occurrence with hypergeometric tests, applying a repertoire-size bias correction to TCR pairs. To estimate false discovery rates, a later analysis permuted the HLA or CMV assignments 20 times. A later analysis grouped co-occurring TCRs with DBSCAN, adding TCRdist sequence similarity when clustering within HLA-allele-positive subsets. Repertoires with fewer than 30,000 or more than 120,000 public chains were left out of co-occurrence clustering, as were about 5 repertoires with anomalous nucleotide sharing. TCRdb took over this immuneACCESS table, retaining in-frame rearrangements with V and J assigned. Such tables are incomplete; in checked studies, under half of the missing clones stem from an unresolved V gene, and the remainder is unexplained. That table furnishes V, J and clone size, whereas the DNA furnished D and trimming. The sample includes about 150,000 clones, with 60% to 70% observed a single time. The top ten constitute approximately 6.6% of the sample.

Sequenced input: PBMCs. The rearrangement combines TRBV6-5 with TRBJ2-5, and TRBD2 aligns with 9 junction nucleotides. The clonotype was recovered from a woman aged 55-75 years in good health and CMV-seropositive. The bases read TGTGCCAGCAGTTACTCAGCGGGGGGAGGCGGAGAGACCCAGTACTTC. Its amino acids are CASSYSAGGGGETQYF.